The 32 T cell receptor beta chains below all came from one sample that was sequenced in a study of cytomegalovirus exposure and HLA in healthy donors. Use of 60 Vbeta and 13 Jbeta primers characterized the PCR. This table comes from immunoSEQ multiplex PCR, and its TCRdb copy is limited to in-frame clones, with some not included. The sample has under 120,000 clones, approximately 70% seen once; the top ten hold under 13%. The sample taken for sequencing was PBMCs. The receptor set was obtained from a man aged 35 to 55 in good health and CMV-seropositive.

The chain couples TRBV29-1 to TRBJ1-2; D remains ambiguous. The germline V gene encodes CDR1 SQVTM and CDR2 ANQGSEA. The CDR3 has 11 residues. Trimming removed 4 bases at V and 2 bases at J, with 5 bases between. The CDR3 DNA reads as TGCAGCGTTGTAGCAAACTATGGCTACACCTTC. Translating it yields CSVVANYGYTF.

The chain couples TRBV7-9 to TRBJ1-1; 8 bases are a match to TRBD1. Per germline, CDR1 SEHNR and CDR2 FQNEAQ (reference sequence). J gave up 8 bases and V 5 bases, and 7 bases lay outside the gene matches. CDR3 length: 13 residues. For the CDR3, the DNA is TGTGCCAGCAGCCCCGGGACAGGCGACGAAGCTTTCTTT. Translation: CASSPGTGDEAFF.

V gene TRBV6-1 combines with J gene TRBJ2-5; 8 bases map to TRBD1. Germline values: CDR1 MNHNS, CDR2 SASEGT. J was trimmed by 3 bases and V by 11 bases; bases with no gene match: 5. This CDR3 is 12 amino acids long. CDR3 DNA: TGTGCCGGACAGGGCATAGAAGAGACCCAGTACTTC. Amino acid sequence: CAGQGIEETQYF.

The chain employs TRBV9 and TRBJ2-2; 8 bases match TRBD1. The trim removed 0 bases at V and 1 base at J, leaving 2 bases unmatched. Looked up from germline, CDR1 is SGDLS and CDR2 is YYNGEE. The CDR3 is made up of 16 amino acids. For the CDR3, the DNA is TGTGCCAGCAGCGTAGAGGGACAGGTGAACACCGGGGAGCTGTTTTTT. It codes for CASSVEGQVNTGELFF.

This clone showed up just once. The genes are TRBV4-2 and TRBJ2-5; 13 bases match TRBD2. V shed 4 bases, J shed 2 bases, and the junction held 10 bases outside the gene matches. The CDR3 runs 18 residues. Per germline, CDR1 LGHNA and CDR2 YNFKEQ. The CDR3 DNA follows: TGTGCCAGCAGCCCCTTCGGACTAGCGGGGGACGTACAAGAGACCCAGTACTTC. This sequence encodes CASSPFGLAGDVQETQYF.

V gene TRBV15 combines with J gene TRBJ1-1; TRBD1 is a possible D gene (6 bases). The V and J ends lost 0 bases and 0 bases respectively, with 8 bases between them. Germline CDR1 and CDR2: LNHNV and YYDKDF (reference sequence). This CDR3 contains 15 residues. CDR3 DNA: TGTGCCACCAGCAGAGATACAGGGATGAACACTGAAGCTTTCTTT. This codes for CATSRDTGMNTEAFF.

The chain recombines TRBV5-1 with TRBJ1-1, with 9 bases lining up with TRBD1. V lost 4 bases and J lost 5; bases outside the gene matches: 6. In germline, CDR1 is SGHRS, CDR2 YFSETQ. The CDR3 totals 14 residues. CDR3 amino acids: CASSRRTGETEAFF. The CDR3 DNA sequence: TGCGCCAGCAGCCGGAGGACAGGGGAGACTGAAGCTTTCTTT.

This sequence joins TRBV7-8 and TRBJ1-2; 11 positions agree with TRBD1. J lost 6 bases, V lost 1 base, and 4 bases had no gene match. The CDR3 has 15 amino acids. The germline V gene has CDR1 SGHVS and CDR2 FQNEAQ. CDR3 in amino acids: CASSLGPGQGDGYTF. DNA for the CDR3: TGTGCCAGCAGCTTAGGCCCGGGACAGGGGGATGGCTACACCTTC.

J is TRBJ2-3 and V is TRBV7-2; 13 nucleotides match TRBD2. V lost 6 bases and J lost 5; bases outside the gene matches: 5. The CDR3 contains 15 residues. Germline V gives CDR1 SGHTA, CDR2 FQGNSA. This CDR3 reads CASRKRLAGGDTQYF. The CDR3 bases are TGTGCCAGCAGAAAAAGACTAGCGGGAGGAGATACGCAGTATTTT.

J is TRBJ2-1 and V is TRBV9; no reliable D call. The CDR3 sequence is 15 residues long. Germline lookup yields CDR1 SGDLS and CDR2 YYNGEE. V was shortened by 3 bases and J by 6 bases, with 16 bases between the two germline ends. CDR3 sequence reads: CASSGTTARVNEQFF. The CDR3 nucleotides are TGTGCCAGCAGCGGCACTACCGCCCGGGTCAATGAGCAGTTCTTC.

The rearrangement links TRBV11-2 to TRBJ2-1, with 8 bases aligning to TRBD1. This CDR3 is 15 amino acids long. Trimming took 5 bases from V and 7 from J; bases not matched to a gene: 10. Germline values: CDR1 SGHAT, CDR2 FQNNGV. In DNA, the CDR3 is TGTGCCAGCAGCCTCACAGGGGGTGAAGTGAATGAGCAGTTCTTC. It specifies CASSLTGGEVNEQFF.

V and J are TRBV4-1 and TRBJ2-7; D is perhaps TRBD1 (5 bases). Trimming pared 0 bases from V and 0 bases from J, leaving 12 bases between. Germline loops: CDR1 MGHRA, CDR2 YSYEKL. CDR3 length equals 16 residues. The CDR3 protein is CASSQENRPSSYEQYF. The CDR3 region has the DNA TGCGCCAGCAGCCAAGAAAACAGGCCGAGCTCCTACGAGCAGTACTTC.

The J gene is TRBJ1-2, the V gene TRBV29-1; D is perhaps TRBD1 (6 bases). The germline V gene has CDR1 SQVTM and CDR2 ANQGSEA. The CDR3 has 12 residues. The CDR3 sequence: CSISQGDYGYTF. The CDR3 DNA is TGCAGTATTTCACAGGGCGACTATGGCTACACCTTC.

The genes are TRBV7-9 and TRBJ2-1; no firm D call. In germline, CDR1 is SEHNR, CDR2 FQNEAQ (reference sequence). CDR3 length: 11 residues. V dropped 5 bases and J dropped 9 bases, with 8 bases sitting between them. The CDR3 loop is CASSPRSEQFF. The CDR3 DNA is TGTGCCAGCAGCCCACGTAGTGAGCAGTTCTTC. The full variable domain, completed using reference TRBV7-9 and TRBJ2-1, is DTGVSQNPRHKITKRGQNVTFRCDPISEHNRLYWYRQTLGQGPEFLTYFQNEAQLEKSRLLSDRFSAERPKGSFSTLEIQRTEQGDSAMYLCASSPRSEQFFGPGTRLTVL.

The J gene is TRBJ2-7, the V gene TRBV10-3, with 14 bases aligning to TRBD2. V was clipped by 5 bases and J by 4 bases; unmatched bases: 4. Per the germline V gene, CDR1 is ENHRY and CDR2 is SYGVKD. The CDR3 is 15 residues long. The CDR3 DNA sequence: TGTGCCATCAGTATCGGGACTAGCGGGAGTTACGAGCAGTACTTC. As protein: CAISIGTSGSYEQYF.

The chain links TRBV29-1 to TRBJ1-5; a possible D gene is TRBD1 (6 bases). V gave up 6 bases and J gave up 1 base, with 10 bases separating them. The germline V gene encodes CDR1 SQVTM and CDR2 ANQGSEA. The CDR3 is made up of 13 amino acids. CDR3: CSVWGGSNQPQHF. The CDR3 nucleotides read TGCAGCGTGTGGGGGGGCAGCAATCAGCCCCAGCATTTT.

V and J are TRBV6-5 and TRBJ2-1; no firm D call. The V and J ends lost 6 bases and 0 bases respectively, with 9 bases between them. The germline gives CDR1 MNHEY, CDR2 SVGAGI. There are 14 residues in the CDR3. The DNA of the CDR3 is TGTGCCAGCAGGGGCCCCAACTCCTACAATGAGCAGTTCTTC. It is translated as CASRGPNSYNEQFF.

Only a few counts were recorded for this clone. V gene TRBV9 combines with J gene TRBJ1-1; 7 nucleotides align to TRBD1. The germline V gene has CDR1 SGDLS and CDR2 YYNGEE. The CDR3 is 15 residues long. The junction had 5 bases not matched to a gene; V was cut back by 3 bases and J by 0 bases. DNA for the CDR3: TGTGCCAGCAGCGCCCTGACAGGGATGAACACTGAAGCTTTCTTT. Residues: CASSALTGMNTEAFF.

CDR3 in amino acids: CASSLVSGKSGEQFF. The CDR3 DNA sequence: TGTGCCAGCAGCTTGGTTAGCGGGAAGTCAGGTGAGCAGTTCTTC. This chain connects TRBV5-5 to TRBJ2-1; TRBD2 agrees at 8 bases. The germline V gene encodes CDR1 SGHKS and CDR2 YYEKEE (reference sequence). The CDR3 sequence is 15 residues long. V shed 0 bases and J 9 bases; nucleotides not matched to a gene: 8. Variable domain in full (rest from reference TRBV5-5 and TRBJ2-1): DAGVTQSPTHLIKTRGQQVTLRCSPISGHKSVSWYQQVLGQGPQFIFQYYEKEERGRGNFPDRFSARQFPNYSSELNVNALLLGDSALYLCASSLVSGKSGEQFFGPGTRLTVL.

Only a few counts were recorded for this clone. The sample holds other DNA sequences that translate to the same CDR3. The gene calls are TRBV5-4 and TRBJ2-5; 9 bases are shared with TRBD2. The J segment lost 2 bases and the V segment lost 1 base, leaving 3 bases of the junction unmatched. Germline values: CDR1 SGHNT, CDR2 YYREEE (reference sequence). CDR3 length: 15 amino acids. CDR3 sequence reads: CASSLRLAEQETQYF. CDR3 DNA: TGTGCCAGCAGCTTGCGACTAGCGGAACAAGAGACCCAGTACTTC.

This clone was counted a single time. This chain uses TRBV6-1 with TRBJ2-3; TRBD2 aligns across 9 bases. CDR1 and CDR2 (germline): MNHNS, SASEGT. Losses at the gene ends were 3 bases for V and 7 bases for J; bases not matched to a gene: 8. The CDR3 loop spans 15 amino acids. CDR3 bases: TGTGCCAGCAGTGACAGTAGCGGGGGCCCAAATACGCAGTATTTT. Translating gives CASSDSSGGPNTQYF.

The chain combines TRBV29-1 with TRBJ2-5; D is perhaps TRBD1 (6 bases). Trimming shortened V by 4 bases and J by 4 bases, and 22 bases separated the two germline ends. The CDR3 has 16 residues. From germline, CDR1 is SQVTM and CDR2 ANQGSEA. CDR3 protein: CSVGPLGGQWIETQYF. The CDR3 bases are TGCAGCGTTGGGCCCCTAGGAGGACAGTGGATAGAGACCCAGTACTTC.

This sequence joins TRBV29-1 and TRBJ2-7; D is ambiguous. The CDR3 totals 14 residues. Trimming shortened V by 0 bases and J by 2 bases, and 11 bases separated the two germline ends. Germline V CDR1 and CDR2: SQVTM, ANQGSEA. As DNA, the CDR3 is TGCAGCGTTGAAGATTCGACGGGTACCTACGAGCAGTACTTC. It is translated as CSVEDSTGTYEQYF.

The chain joins TRBV6-4 to TRBJ1-2; perhaps TRBD1 as D (5 bases). Germline V lookup: CDR1 MRHNA, CDR2 SNTAGT. The CDR3 sequence is 16 residues long. V lost 0 bases and J 2 bases, leaving 13 bases between the germline ends. CDR3 nucleotides: TGTGCCAGCAGTGACTCGGATAGGACATCGAACTATGGCTACACCTTC. Its translation: CASSDSDRTSNYGYTF.

This clone has just one count. V usage is TRBV21-1 and J usage is TRBJ1-5; the D call in the table, TRBD1, was not verified against the DNA. TRBV21-1 is termed a pseudogene. The CDR3 has 15 residues. The CDR3 reads CASSKEMGLYQPQHF. For the CDR3, the DNA is TGTGCCAGCAGCAAAGAAATGGGGCTTTATCAGCCCCAGCATTTT.

This clone was found a few times. The chain joins TRBV19 to TRBJ1-2; 7 bases map to TRBD1. The CDR3 length is 14 residues. Trimming removed 4 bases from V and 3 bases from J; junction bases left unmatched: 5. In germline, CDR1 is LNHDA, CDR2 SQIVND (reference sequence). CDR3 bases: TGTGCCAGTAGTACCGGGACAGCTTACTATGGCTACACCTTC. Amino acids: CASSTGTAYYGYTF.

The chain has TRBV19 and TRBJ2-1; TRBD2 matches 8 bases. V gave up 3 bases and J gave up 1 base; unmatched junction bases: 8. Germline assignment: CDR1 LNHDA and CDR2 SQIVND (reference sequence). There are 17 residues in the CDR3. The CDR3 sequence: CASSIIPAGVSYNEQFF. The CDR3 DNA sequence: TGTGCCAGTAGTATTATCCCAGCGGGGGTATCCTACAATGAGCAGTTCTTC.

Only a few counts were recorded for this clone. DNA for the CDR3: TGTGCCAGCAGCAGTACAAGAGGTCCTGGAAACACCATATATTTT. It translates to CASSSTRGPGNTIYF. The chain links TRBV6-6 to TRBJ1-3; D gene ambiguous. From germline, CDR1 is MNHNY and CDR2 SVGAGI (reference sequence). This CDR3 is built from 15 residues. Between the trimmed V and J ends, which lost 6 bases and 2 bases, there was a span of 14 bases.

The chain links TRBV4-3 to TRBJ2-4, with D perhaps TRBD1 (6 bases). Between the trimmed V and J ends, which lost 2 bases and 8 bases, there was a span of 16 bases. From germline, CDR1 is LGHNA and CDR2 YSLEER. The CDR3 extends over 15 amino acids. Written as DNA, the CDR3 is TGCGCCAGCAGCCAATTTACGGGCCAGGGGTACATTCAGTACTTC. This gives the protein CASSQFTGQGYIQYF.

This clone occurred a few times. The V call is TRBV2, the J call TRBJ2-7; a possible D gene is TRBD2 (5 bases). The CDR3 covers 13 residues. Trimming left V 3 bases short and J 5 bases short, with 11 bases between. Germline lookup yields CDR1 SNHLY and CDR2 FYNNEI. The CDR3 here is CASSDAGNHEQYF. CDR3 coding DNA: TGTGCCAGCAGTGATGCGGGTAACCACGAGCAGTACTTC.

The V and J genes are TRBV6-5 and TRBJ1-1, with TRBD1 matching over 8 bases. CDR1 is MNHEY, CDR2 SVGAGI, per germline. The CDR3 runs to 15 residues. With 6 bases clipped from V and 3 bases from J, the junction kept 9 bases outside the gene matches. CDR3 DNA sequence: TGTGCCAGCAGAACCGGGACAGGAGGATACACTGAAGCTTTCTTT. Protein product: CASRTGTGGYTEAFF.

This clone was seen a single time. The chain joins TRBV29-1 to TRBJ2-1; no firm D call. The CDR3 totals 12 residues. V was pared by 5 bases and J by 0 bases, with 5 bases between. Germline CDR1 and CDR2: SQVTM and ANQGSEA. The CDR3 DNA follows: TGCAGCGTTCGCAGCTCCTACAATGAGCAGTTCTTC. Translated: CSVRSSYNEQFF.